The sample holds a few counts of the clone carrying this T cell receptor beta chain. V dropped 4 bases and J dropped 3 bases, with 10 bases sitting between them. Germline V lookup: CDR1 SQVTM, CDR2 ANQGSEA. The CDR3 is 12 amino acids. Unique molecular identifiers were attached to individual cDNA molecules. TCRdb independently ran MiXCR on the 5' RACE reads; one entry per CDR3 protein. The sample has tens of thousands of distinct CDR3 sequences, around an eighth seen once. The sample originates from a study of early T cells in non-severe SARS-CoV-2 infection. Study as a whole: Chains from this unsorted whole-blood bulk RNA could not be paired.

This clonotype was obtained from an adult who was a healthcare worker with PCR-confirmed SARS-CoV-2 infection or an uninfected control (not recorded which). The sample comprised whole blood. This chain uses TRBV29-1 with TRBJ2-7; no firm D call. The CDR3 sequence: CSVGSGIYEQYF. CDR3 coding DNA: TGCAGCGTTGGCAGTGGAATCTACGAGCAGTACTTC.